This T cell receptor (beta chain) was profiled in a study of blood T cell repertoires in COVID-19. Germline CDR1 reads MGHDK; CDR2 reads SYGVNS. The germline V and J ends were trimmed by 3 bases and 6 bases, with 21 bases remaining between them. The CDR3 runs 16 residues. Produced via immunoSEQ multiplex PCR; TCRdb's table is partial and in-frame only. In the table there are about 150,000 clones, approximately 79% of which are singletons. The rearrangement links TRBV25-1 to TRBJ2-7; possibly TRBD2 for D (5 bases). This clonotype originated in a woman between 65 and 79 years old in a cohort exposed to, infected with or recovered from COVID-19 (not recorded which). The sample taken for sequencing was PBMCs or T cells enriched from blood (not recorded which). The CDR3, as DNA: TGTGCCAGCAGTGACGGGCGAGAGGGATTACTTGGCGAGCAGTACTTC. Translating gives CASSDGREGLLGEQYF.